The entry below describes one TCR beta chain. The clone's antigen remains unknown. The record has no base qualities; no much larger clone is one base away. TCR beta VDJ combination and CDR3 sequence profiling used genomic DNA as the template. An Illumina HiSeq 2000 was used for TCR repertoire sequencing. Processing in the source paper ran as follows. TRBV/TRBJ rearrangement plots, CDR3 size and DJ length profiles, and Simpson's diversity index were used to evaluate the repertoires. Whichever DNA sequence was most abundant in the deep sequencing data was defined as the immunodominant clone. CDR3 amino acid sequences were screened for sharing across subjects and were compared with published repertoires and the VDJdb database. TCRdb redid the processing of the public reads, applying fastp at Q25 and MiXCR, and retained in-frame beta chains. Rows with a matching CDR3 protein are joined into one entry that keeps the most common DNA and genes. TCRdb's processing, not the authors', yielded these V and J calls. This sample is represented by around 430,000 distinct CDR3 sequences; under 40% of them were singletons. The top ten constitute approximately 0.82% of the sample.

This record comes from a study of CD8+CD57+ T cells in acquired aplastic anemia (dated by TCRdb to 2017 to 2018). A note on the overall study: Extracted DNA from sorted CD4+ and CD8+ cells averaged around 3.5 ug, ranging from about 0.19 to 30 ug. CD8+CD57+ expansion was defined as frequency above the mean frequency observed in healthy subjects.

The CDR3 measures 18 amino acids from cysteine to phenylalanine. The DNA shown is the 54-base CDR3, in frame from base 1. For CDR1 and CDR2, the germline V gene (reference sequence) lists WNHNN and SYGVQD. Germline trimming amounts to 4 bases on V and 4 bases on J, with 12 as the count of junction bases outside the gene matches. On the study overall, not on this receptor specifically: Twenty-nine CD8+ CDR3 sequences were found in both patients and controls but appeared to be highly expressed in patients and within the immunodominant clones of the patients. Patients and healthy controls showed no significant difference in CD8+ Simpson's diversity (P=0.060).

Expansion of CD8+CD57+ cells had been shown by flow cytometry in the patients chosen for sequencing. Every patient had a diagnosis of severe acquired aplastic anemia based on International Study of Aplastic Anemia and Agranulocytosis and Camitta criteria. Patients had received no therapy at the time of blood sampling. TCR repertoires of sorted CD4+ and CD8+ blood T cells from severe aplastic anemia patients and healthy subjects were deep-sequenced in the study. Patients were enrolled in the USA under clinicaltrials.gov protocols 00001620, 01623167, 00001397, 00071045, 00081523 and 00961064. Ficoll-Paque density gradient centrifugation was used to isolate peripheral blood mononuclear cells. Before DNA extraction, CD4+ and CD8+ T cells were sorted with FACS or magnetic beads.

This TCR was recovered from a human donor with aplastic anemia. The V gene is TRBV10-1 and the J gene is TRBJ2-2; TRBD2 matches 10 bases in the middle. The sample consisted of sorted CD4+, CD8+, or CD8+CD57+ T cells (not recorded which) from PBMCs. CDR3 loop: CASSVLAGAGGPTGELFF. In nucleotide form, the sequence is TGCGCCAGCAGTGTTCTAGCGGGAGCGGGGGGCCCCACCGGGGAGCTGTTTTTT.